This TCR beta chain was sequenced for a study of blood T cell repertoires in COVID-19. Study context: There were acute and convalescent COVID-19 samples, and they came from the United States, Italy and Spain. The cDNA or gDNA used as material had been derived from T cells, B-cell-depleted T cells, or PBMCs.

This clone was recorded only once. V trimming: 0 bases; J trimming: 0 bases; junction bases outside the gene matches: 6. The germline V gene encodes CDR1 LGHNA and CDR2 YSLEER. There are 17 residues in the CDR3. Original analysis: Estimation of nucleated cell counts was performed using reference gene primer amplification. Assay used: immunoSEQ multiplex PCR; TCRdb lists only in-frame clones, some missing. V, J and clone size are taken as reported in that table, and D and trimming were inferred from the DNA itself. The sample records around 250,000 clones, 80% to 90% being singletons. The sample was peripheral blood. This chain connects TRBV4-3 to TRBJ2-3; 7 bases fit TRBD2. This TCR came from a man between 60 and 75 years old with acute or convalescent COVID-19. In DNA form, the CDR3 reads TGCGCCAGCAGCCAAGATCACGCGGGAGCAAGCACAGATACGCAGTATTTT. It translates to CASSQDHAGASTDTQYF.